A selection of T cell receptor beta chains follows, all from one sample in a study of blood T cell repertoires in COVID-19. The data were produced by immunoSEQ multiplex PCR, yet TCRdb's version contains in-frame clones alone and is incomplete. The sample includes tens of thousands of clones, 85% to 90% of them seen just once. The sequencing sample was made of peripheral blood. The receptors derive from a woman in her 70s with active COVID-19. CDR3s include the opening cysteine and the closing phenylalanine or tryptophan. The D gene is left open where the match is weak. The size entry is marked missing in some rows and otherwise reads once, few, many or a size class.

j_call cdr3_length v_call d_call clone_size cdr3_aa cdr3_nt
TRBJ2-1 15 TRBV19 TRBD2 NA CASTSLAGRYNEQFF TGTGCCAGTACCTCACTAGCGGGGCGATACAATGAGCAGTTCTTC
TRBJ1-2 15 TRBV16 NA NA CASSQNSRGAYGYTF TGTGCCAGCAGCCAAAATTCACGGGGAGCGTATGGCTACACCTTC
TRBJ2-3 16 TRBV5-1 TRBD1 NA CASSLAIGGRTDTQYF TGCGCCAGCAGCTTGGCAATAGGGGGCCGTACAGATACGCAGTATTTT
TRBJ1-2 17 TRBV13 TRBD1 NA CASSLSPGSGGNYGYTF TGTGCCAGCAGCTTAAGCCCGGGGTCAGGGGGTAACTATGGCTACACCTTC
TRBJ2-7 13 TRBV3-1/TRBV3-2 NA NA CASSQTYKHEQYF TGTGCCAGCAGCCAAACCTATAAGCACGAGCAGTACTTC
TRBJ2-1 13 TRBV4-1 NA NA CASSQEYGNEQFF TGCGCCAGCAGCCAAGAATACGGGAATGAGCAGTTCTTC
TRBJ2-2 15 TRBV10-3 TRBD2 NA CAISERGGLNGELFF TGTGCCATCAGTGAACGGGGGGGACTGAACGGGGAGCTGTTTTTT
TRBJ2-5 14 TRBV6-5 NA NA CASSYSPGQETQYF TGTGCCAGCAGTTACTCGCCAGGGCAAGAGACCCAGTACTTC
TRBJ2-5 13 TRBV30 TRBD2 NA CASLRGVQETQYF TGTGCCAGTCTCCGGGGGGTCCAAGAGACCCAGTACTTC
TRBJ2-7 15 TRBV30 NA NA CAWSERLQTSYEQYF TGTGCCTGGAGTGAACGGTTGCAAACCTCCTACGAGCAGTACTTC
TRBJ2-5 17 TRBV5-6 TRBD2 NA CASSRGLAGGKIKTQYF TGTGCCAGCAGCCGCGGACTAGCGGGGGGGAAGATAAAGACCCAGTACTTC
TRBJ1-1 14 TRBV5-4 TRBD1 NA CASGRGQAPTEAFF TGTGCCAGCGGGAGGGGACAGGCCCCCACTGAAGCTTTCTTT
TRBJ1-3 15 TRBV9 NA NA CASSPLEGTGNTIYF TGTGCCAGCAGCCCCCTGGAGGGAACTGGAAACACCATATATTTT
TRBJ1-2 11 TRBV19 NA NA CASSITGGYTF TGTGCCAGTAGTATTACAGGAGGCTACACCTTC
TRBJ2-7 14 TRBV11-3 NA NA CASSTSRGTYEQYF TGTGCCAGCAGCACTAGTAGAGGAACCTACGAGCAGTACTTC
TRBJ2-5 15 TRBV19 TRBD1 NA CASRVRGQLQETQYF TGTGCCAGTAGAGTACGGGGACAGCTCCAAGAGACCCAGTACTTC
TRBJ1-5 14 TRBV5-6 TRBD1 once CASSWGQNNQPQHF TGTGCCAGCAGCTGGGGACAGAACAATCAGCCCCAGCATTTT
TRBJ2-7 12 TRBV29-1 TRBD1 NA CSARDSFNEQYF TGCAGCGCCCGGGACAGCTTTAACGAGCAGTACTTC
TRBJ2-7 14 TRBV27 TRBD1 NA CASSLRDRAYEQYF TGTGCCAGCAGTTTAAGGGACAGGGCCTACGAGCAGTACTTC
TRBJ2-1 14 TRBV4-3 NA NA CASSQVGGIREQFF TGCGCCAGCAGCCAAGTTGGGGGGATCAGGGAGCAGTTCTTC
TRBJ1-2 15 TRBV5-5 NA NA CASSLAGDYNYGYTF TGTGCCAGCAGCTTGGCGGGGGATTACAACTATGGCTACACCTTC
TRBJ2-7 17 TRBV10-1 TRBD1 NA CASSGSPRDRVAYEQYF TGCGCCAGCAGTGGATCCCCCCGGGACAGGGTAGCCTACGAGCAGTACTTC
TRBJ1-2 12 TRBV7-2 NA NA CASSSVLRGYTF TGTGCCAGCAGCTCTGTACTTAGAGGCTACACCTTC
TRBJ2-3 11 TRBV12-3/TRBV12-4 NA NA CASSLAGTQYF TGTGCCAGCAGTTTGGCGGGGACGCAGTATTTT
TRBJ2-7 15 TRBV6-2/TRBV6-3 TRBD1 NA CASSSWTGGSYEQYF TGTGCCAGCAGTTCCTGGACAGGGGGTTCCTACGAGCAGTACTTC
TRBJ1-1 15 TRBV11-3 NA NA CASTPLGAENTEAFF TGTGCCAGCACCCCGTTAGGGGCGGAAAACACTGAAGCTTTCTTT
TRBJ1-2 12 TRBV7-9 TRBD1 NA CASSTGDRGYTF TGTGCCAGCAGTACAGGGGATCGGGGCTACACCTTC
TRBJ2-2 13 TRBV6-6 NA NA CATKGMGDWELFF TGTGCCACCAAGGGTATGGGGGACTGGGAGCTGTTTTTT
TRBJ1-2 15 TRBV7-9 NA NA CASSLGSAGNYGYTF TGTGCCAGCAGCTTAGGGTCGGCGGGAAACTATGGCTACACCTTC
TRBJ1-3 14 TRBV30 TRBD1 NA CAWGRTGDGNTIYF TGTGCCTGGGGTAGGACAGGGGATGGAAACACCATATATTTT
TRBJ2-7 14 TRBV5-8 NA NA CASSSRSRSYEQYF TGTGCCAGCAGCTCCAGGTCCCGCTCCTACGAGCAGTACTTC
TRBJ2-1 15 TRBV29-1 NA NA CSVAGRQGTYNEQFF TGCAGCGTCGCGGGGAGACAGGGCACCTACAATGAGCAGTTCTTC
TRBJ1-2 13 TRBV19 TRBD1 NA CASSFRDRVGYTF TGTGCCAGTAGTTTCCGGGACAGGGTTGGCTACACCTTC
TRBJ2-5 15 TRBV3-1/TRBV3-2 TRBD2 NA CASSQGLADQETQYF TGTGCCAGCAGCCAAGGACTAGCGGATCAAGAGACCCAGTACTTC
TRBJ1-2 14 TRBV30 TRBD1 NA CAWRRTGEDYGYTF TGTGCCTGGCGACGGACAGGGGAAGACTATGGCTACACCTTC
TRBJ2-5 14 TRBV11-2 NA NA CASSSSTRQETQYF TGTGCCAGCAGCTCATCCACAAGACAAGAGACCCAGTACTTC
TRBJ2-1 15 TRBV6-4 TRBD1 NA CASSAGQGSYNEQFF TGTGCCAGCAGTGCGGGACAGGGTTCCTACAATGAGCAGTTCTTC
TRBJ1-1 14 TRBV6-2/TRBV6-3 TRBD1 NA CASSFQTGGTEAFF TGTGCCAGCAGTTTTCAAACAGGGGGAACTGAAGCTTTCTTT
TRBJ2-7 14 TRBV5-5 NA NA CASSLSGFSYEQYF TGTGCCAGCAGCTTGTCCGGGTTTAGCTACGAGCAGTACTTC
TRBJ2-7 14 TRBV3-1/TRBV3-2 TRBD1 NA CASSPGTGRYEQYF TGTGCCAGCAGCCCCGGGACAGGGAGATACGAGCAGTACTTC
TRBJ2-7 12 TRBV18 NA NA CASSYTAYEQYF TGTGCCAGCTCCTACACAGCTTACGAGCAGTACTTC
TRBJ2-5 13 TRBV29-1 TRBD2 NA CSVVSSGQETQYF TGCAGCGTTGTGTCTAGCGGCCAAGAGACCCAGTACTTC
TRBJ1-4 15 TRBV18 TRBD1 NA CASSPQGAFNEKLFF TGTGCCAGCTCACCGCAGGGGGCTTTTAATGAAAAACTGTTTTTT
TRBJ2-1 17 TRBV18 TRBD1 NA CASSYPVGQGPYNEQFF TGTGCCAGCTCCTACCCTGTGGGACAGGGGCCCTACAATGAGCAGTTCTTC
TRBJ1-6 13 TRBV30 TRBD1 NA CASSTGYNSPLHF TGTGCCTCCTCGACAGGGTATAATTCACCCCTCCACTTT
TRBJ2-3 16 TRBV7-2 TRBD2 once CASSSSGGAGADTQYF TGTGCCAGCAGCAGTAGCGGGGGGGCCGGGGCAGATACGCAGTATTTT
TRBJ2-2 14 TRBV19 NA NA CASSIGGTAGELFF TGTGCCAGTAGTATAGGCGGGACAGCCGGGGAGCTGTTTTTT
TRBJ2-5 11 TRBV30 NA few CATGLGETQYF TGTGCCACAGGGCTGGGAGAGACCCAGTACTTC